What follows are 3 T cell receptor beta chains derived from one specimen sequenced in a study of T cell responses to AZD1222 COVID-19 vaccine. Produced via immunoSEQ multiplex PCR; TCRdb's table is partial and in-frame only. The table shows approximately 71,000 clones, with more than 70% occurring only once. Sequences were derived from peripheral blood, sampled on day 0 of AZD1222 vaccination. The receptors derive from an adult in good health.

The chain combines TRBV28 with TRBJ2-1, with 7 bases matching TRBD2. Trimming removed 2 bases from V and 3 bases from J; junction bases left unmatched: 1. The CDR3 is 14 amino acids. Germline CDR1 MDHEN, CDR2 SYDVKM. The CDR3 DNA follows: TGTGCCAGCAGTTTAGCGGGGGACTACAATGAGCAGTTCTTC. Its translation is CASSLAGDYNEQFF.

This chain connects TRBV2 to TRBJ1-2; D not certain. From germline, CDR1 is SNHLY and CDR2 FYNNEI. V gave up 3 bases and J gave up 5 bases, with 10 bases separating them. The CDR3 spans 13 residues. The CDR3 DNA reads TGTGCCAGCAGTGACGCTGCACTGTATGGCTACACCTTC. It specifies CASSDAALYGYTF.

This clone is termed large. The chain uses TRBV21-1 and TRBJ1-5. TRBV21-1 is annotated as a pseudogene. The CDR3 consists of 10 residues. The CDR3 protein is CASSREPQHF. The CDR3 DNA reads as TGTGCCAGCAGCAGGGAGCCCCAGCATTTT.